The T cell receptor (beta chain) under discussion was sequenced for a study of T cell responses to AZD1222 COVID-19 vaccine (dated by TCRdb to 2020 to 2022). For the study in its entirety: AZD1222 recipients given second doses at about 4 weeks or at about 12 weeks were pooled, since spike-specific TCR depth and breadth were not found to differ between the two schedules. A total of over 230 trial participants underwent TCR sequencing, of whom more than 200 had received two doses of AZD1222 and 26 had received two doses of the MenACWY control vaccine. Trial participants were enrolled by age into 18-55, 56-69 and 70-plus year subgroups, with 148, 28 and 57 TCR-sequenced participants respectively.

This specimen's time point label, per the study, means: baseline before first vaccination. Samples from vaccinated people were obtained from the UK trials COV001 and COV002, which included a single-blind randomized controlled phase 2/3 trial of AZD1222 (ChAdOx1 nCoV-19) in healthy adults. Trial participant PBMC samples were collected at day 0 and day 28 after the second dose for TCRbeta chain sequencing. The CDR3 regions of human TCRbeta chains were subjected to immunosequencing. The study's own analysis went as follows. Repertoire TCRs were checked for matches against a reference library of SARS-CoV-2-specific TCRs that had been generated using the MIRA antigen-specificity platform. Breadth was defined as the fraction of unique TCRs that were SARS-CoV-2-associated, and depth was defined as the fraction of total T cells that were SARS-CoV-2-associated. Each spike-specific TCR was assigned to its reactive spike region and to a CD4 or CD8 class using the MIRA data. Log10-transformed breadth and depth values were compared by one-way ANOVA with Sidak's multiple comparisons tests. TCRdb holds this immuneACCESS table with in-frame rearrangements only. Some clones are missing; in checked studies, unresolved V genes explain under half, and the rest has no known cause. V, J and clone size are taken as reported in that table, and D and trimming were inferred from the DNA itself. For this sample there are 150,000 to 200,000 clones; approximately 90% appear just once. The ten largest clonotypes hold less than 5.5% of the sample.

V lost 4 bases and J lost 0 bases, and the count of bases not matched to a germline gene is 16. CDR1 and CDR2 were assigned from the germline V gene as SGHRS and YFSETQ. The CDR3 measures 19 amino acids from cysteine to phenylalanine. This entry keeps only the CDR3 DNA: 57 bases, framed from base 1. Comment on this clone: It lacks a known antigen. Base quality data are lacking; no much larger clone is found one base away.

On the study overall, not on this receptor specifically: After two AZD1222 doses, spike-specific TCR breadth and depth were significantly higher than at day 0 and than in MenACWY recipients. CD4 TCRs associated with the vaccine covered the entire spike protein, and the dominant responses were in regions 160-218 and 743-854. Reportedly, close to half of the unique spike-specific TCRs recognized epitopes lying outside the regions that are mutated in the B.1.351 and B.1.1.7 variants. Because no day 14 peak-response samples were available, the repertoires could be characterized only after the peak T cell response. Most participants were white British and females outnumbered males, and the authors suggested that clonal diversity may have been underestimated. In the small 56-69-year group, the increase in depth fell short of significance, most likely because of low power. Conclusions about previously exposed vaccinees are limited, since just five or six AZD1222 recipients were seropositive for SARS-CoV-2 at baseline.

Sample: peripheral blood, taken on day 0 of AZD1222 vaccination. Recombination connected TRBV5-1 to TRBJ1-1, and TRBD1 aligns with 9 junction nucleotides. The clonotype originates from an adult in good health. The encoded CDR3 is CASSPLRTGALGMNTEAFF. The bases are TGCGCCAGCAGCCCCCTGCGGACAGGGGCTTTGGGGATGAACACTGAAGCTTTCTTT.